Presented here are 13 T cell receptor beta chains from one specimen sequenced in a study of shared clonotypes between healthy human individuals. Sequencing used immunoSEQ multiplex PCR; TCRdb keeps in-frame clones, though not all of them. The repertoire holds millions of clones, with over 85% as singletons. Sequencing was carried out using naive CD4+ T cells sorted from blood. The subset here: CD45RA+ positively selected. The source of these receptors is a man aged 18 to 29 in good health.

The table lists this clone with a count of one. Other DNA sequences within the sample encode an identical CDR3. The CDR3 reads CASSILRGEKLFF. As DNA, the CDR3 is TGTGCCAGTAGTATCCTCCGGGGTGAAAAACTGTTTTTT. The chain is built from TRBV19 and TRBJ1-4; D remains unclear. This CDR3 comprises 13 residues. The V gene's germline CDR1 is LNHDA and CDR2 SQIVND (reference sequence). V dropped 3 bases and J dropped 7 bases, with 9 bases sitting between them.

The CDR3, as DNA: TGTGCCAGTAGTATAGAGGGGACAGACCAAGAGACCCAGTACTTC. This sequence encodes CASSIEGTDQETQYF. The chain employs TRBV19 and TRBJ2-5; 7 bases fit TRBD1. The CDR3 covers 15 residues. V lost 0 bases and J lost 0; bases outside the gene matches: 1. Germline V lookup: CDR1 LNHDA, CDR2 SQIVND (reference sequence).

J is TRBJ1-5 and V is TRBV2, with no clear D. Germline loops: CDR1 SNHLY, CDR2 FYNNEI. The CDR3 spans 15 residues. Trimming cost V 5 bases and J 0 bases, with 11 bases left between them. CDR3 loop: CASSSRDLSNQPQHF. The CDR3 DNA reads TGTGCCAGCAGTTCCCGGGATCTTAGCAATCAGCCCCAGCATTTT.

This chain joins TRBV10-2 and TRBJ2-1; D gene unclear. V shed 2 bases and J shed 0 bases, with 11 bases lying between them. Germline loops: CDR1 WSHSY, CDR2 SAAADI. The CDR3 length is 16 residues. The CDR3 is CASSEPRTASYNEQFF. The CDR3 DNA follows: TGCGCCAGCAGTGAGCCTCGAACGGCCTCCTACAATGAGCAGTTCTTC.

V and J are TRBV5-1 and TRBJ2-3, with 11 bases that match TRBD2. The CDR3 length is 16 residues. Trimming removed 4 bases from V and 1 base from J; junction bases left unmatched: 5. The germline gives CDR1 SGHRS, CDR2 YFSETQ. In nucleotides, the CDR3 is TGCGCCAGCAGCGCGACTAGCGGGGTGCGCACAGATACGCAGTATTTT. Translation: CASSATSGVRTDTQYF.

The chain joins TRBV7-8 to TRBJ2-5, with a weak D call TRBD2 (7 bases). The CDR3 is made up of 14 amino acids. Germline loops: CDR1 SGHVS, CDR2 FQNEAQ. V gave up 0 bases and J gave up 3 bases, with 8 bases separating them. The CDR3 reads CASSLAGGEETQYF. The CDR3 DNA sequence: TGTGCCAGCAGCTTAGCAGGGGGGGAAGAGACCCAGTACTTC.

This clone showed up just once. The V call is TRBV28, the J call TRBJ2-5; a possible D gene is TRBD2 (5 bases). Trimming removed 5 bases at V and 8 bases at J, with 21 bases between. From germline, CDR1 is MDHEN and CDR2 SYDVKM. The CDR3 loop spans 15 amino acids. The CDR3 here is CASSPTRGGRDTQYF. CDR3 bases: TGTGCCAGCAGTCCCACCCGCGGAGGAAGAGATACCCAGTACTTC.

The chain carries TRBV30 and TRBJ2-5; 8 bases are shared with TRBD1. This CDR3 contains 14 residues. Germline-derived CDR1 and CDR2 are GTSNPN and SVGIG (reference sequence). With V trimmed by 4 bases and J by 5 bases, 9 bases remained unmatched. This chain's CDR3 is CAWNKPGGGETQYF. The DNA of the CDR3 is TGTGCCTGGAATAAACCAGGGGGCGGGGAGACCCAGTACTTC.

V usage is TRBV6-5 and J usage is TRBJ2-5; D not certain. From germline, CDR1 is MNHEY and CDR2 SVGAGI. V lost 6 bases and J lost 3, with 14 bases in between. The CDR3 spans 14 residues. The CDR3 spells CASSSRPLEETQYF. CDR3 in DNA: TGTGCCAGCAGCTCCCGGCCCTTAGAAGAGACCCAGTACTTC.

A remark on this clone: Other DNA variants within this sample encode the same CDR3. CDR3 residues: CASSRTVSNQPQHF. The CDR3, as DNA: TGCGCCAGCAGCCGGACAGTCAGCAATCAGCCCCAGCATTTT. The chain links TRBV4-3 to TRBJ1-5, with a tentative D call TRBD1 (6 bases). The CDR3 sequence is 14 residues long. The germline V gene has CDR1 LGHNA and CDR2 YSLEER. V lost 4 bases to trimming and J lost 1 base, with 8 bases between them.

The count of this clone is one. The chain joins TRBV14 to TRBJ2-7; 8 nucleotides match TRBD2. There are 19 residues in the CDR3. Trimming at V came to 1 base and at J to 3 bases, leaving 17 bases not matched to a gene. Germline lookup yields CDR1 SGHDN and CDR2 FVKESK. The CDR3 nucleotides read TGTGCCAGCAGCCAAGGATATAGTAGGCCGGGACTAGGTTTCTACGAGCAGTACTTC. Protein product: CASSQGYSRPGLGFYEQYF.

Details on this clone: The identical CDR3 is also encoded by other nucleotide sequences in the sample. The chain links TRBV5-1 to TRBJ2-3, with TRBD2 matching 8 bases. V was clipped by 0 bases and J by 1 base; unmatched bases: 4. Germline V lookup: CDR1 SGHRS, CDR2 YFSETQ. The CDR3 is made up of 16 amino acids. For the CDR3, the DNA is TGCGCCAGCAGCTTGGGAGCGGGGGTGGGCACAGATACGCAGTATTTT. Translating it yields CASSLGAGVGTDTQYF.

This clone was counted a single time. The chain links TRBV23-1 to TRBJ2-5, with D perhaps assigned TRBD1 or TRBD2 (5 bases each). TRBV23-1 is identified as an open reading frame with a role that is uncertain. Trimming pared 0 bases from V and 1 base from J, leaving 12 bases between. This CDR3 has 16 amino acids. DNA for the CDR3: TGCGCCAGCAGTCAATCGAGAGGGGCCTCCCAAGAGACCCAGTACTTC. Its translation is CASSQSRGASQETQYF.